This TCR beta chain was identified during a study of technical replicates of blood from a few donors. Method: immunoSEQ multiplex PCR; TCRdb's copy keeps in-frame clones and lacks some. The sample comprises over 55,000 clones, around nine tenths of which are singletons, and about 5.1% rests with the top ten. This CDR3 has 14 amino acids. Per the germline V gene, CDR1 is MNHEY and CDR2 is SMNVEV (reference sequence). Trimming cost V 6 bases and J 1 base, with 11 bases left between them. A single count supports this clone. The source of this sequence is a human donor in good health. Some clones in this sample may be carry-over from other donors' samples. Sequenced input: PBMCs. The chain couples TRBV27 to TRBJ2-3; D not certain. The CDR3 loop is CASSWSYGTDTQYF. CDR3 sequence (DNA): TGTGCCAGCAGCTGGAGTTACGGCACAGATACGCAGTATTTT.